The rows below give T cell receptor beta chains drawn from one sample of a study of neurological immune-mediated disorders. From the 5' RACE reads, TCRdb called clonotypes with MiXCR, one entry per CDR3 protein. The table has about 55,000 distinct CDR3 sequences, around 4% seen once; the top ten hold around 1.5%. Sequenced material: PBMCs. The origin of the receptors is a man aged 25-45 years with multiple sclerosis. Both conserved end residues are part of each CDR3. D genes are given only for firm matches. Not every row has a clone size; where given, it reads once, few, many or a size class.

many	TRBV4-1	TRBJ1-1	.	CASSQVQGRGTEAFF	TGCGCCAGCAGCCAAGTGCAGGGGAGAGGCACTGAAGCTTTCTTT
many	TRBV5-1	TRBJ2-5	.	CASSLGNGETQYF	TGCGCCAGCAGCTTGGGGAATGGGGAGACCCAGTACTTC
many	TRBV25-1	TRBJ2-1	.	CASSDSTPFSYNEQFF	TGTGCCAGCAGTGACTCGACGCCTTTCTCCTACAATGAGCAGTTCTTC
.	TRBV20-1	TRBJ1-5	.	CSATPMSRGNQPQNF	TGCAGTGCTACCCCGATGTCGAGGGGCAATCAGCCCCAGAATTTT
many	TRBV5-1	TRBJ2-3	.	CASSTTGTFTDTQYF	TGCGCCAGCAGCACAACCGGGACTTTCACAGATACGCAGTATTTT
few	TRBV7-2	TRBJ2-1	.	CASSPPVGGPSFF	TGTGCCAGCAGCCCCCCCGTAGGGGGGCCTTCGTTCTTC
many	TRBV29-1	TRBJ2-3	.	CSAFSREINRDTQYF	TGCAGCGCATTCTCCCGGGAGATAAATAGGGATACGCAGTATTTT
many	TRBV20-1	TRBJ2-3	TRBD2	CSARTVLSAGGTDTQYF	TGCAGTGCTAGAACGGTACTATCGGCGGGGGGCACAGATACGCAGTATTTT
many	TRBV7-9	TRBJ1-2	.	CASSLTSGNYGYTF	TGTGCCAGCAGCTTAACGTCAGGGAACTATGGCTACACCTTC
many	TRBV5-6	TRBJ1-2	.	CASSLVAGPDTF	TGTGCCAGCAGCTTGGTGGCAGGACCTGACACCTTC
many	TRBV12-3/TRBV12-4	TRBJ1-5	.	CASSPGTYSNQPQHF	TGTGCCAGCAGTCCCGGGACATATAGCAATCAGCCCCAGCATTTT
many	TRBV5-1	TRBJ1-1	.	CASSTQGGTEAFF	TGCGCCAGCAGCACACAGGGTGGCACTGAAGCTTTCTTT
many	TRBV12-3/TRBV12-4	TRBJ2-5	.	CASRKHGGETQYF	TGTGCCAGCAGAAAGCACGGGGGCGAGACCCAGTACTTC
.	TRBV7-6	TRBJ2-6	.	CASSLVSEGRGSGANVLTF	TGTGCCAGCAGCTTAGTTTCAGAGGGACGGGGCTCTGGGGCCAACGTCCTGACTTTC
many	TRBV5-1	TRBJ2-1	.	CASSYRDTTYNEQFF	TGCGCCAGCAGCTACCGGGACACCACCTACAATGAGCAGTTCTTC
many	TRBV15	TRBJ2-1	.	CATSRDLGDEQFF	TGTGCCACCAGCAGAGATCTGGGGGATGAGCAGTTCTTC
.	TRBV29-1	TRBJ2-7	.	CSVQTGTEQYF	TGCAGCGTCCAAACGGGGACAGAGCAGTACTTC
many	TRBV12-3/TRBV12-4	TRBJ2-3	.	CASSLRAPDTQYF	TGTGCCAGCAGTTTACGGGCTCCCGATACGCAGTATTTT
many	TRBV10-3	TRBJ1-6	.	CAISETGKSPLHF	TGTGCCATCAGCGAAACAGGGAAGTCACCCCTCCACTTT
many	TRBV27	TRBJ2-5	TRBD1	CASSPTGYQETQYF	TGTGCCAGCAGTCCGACAGGGTATCAAGAGACCCAGTACTTC
few	TRBV30	TRBJ1-6	TRBD1	CAWSQTGGVSPLHF	TGTGCCTGGAGTCAGACAGGGGGTGTCTCACCCCTCCACTTT